This entry features one T cell receptor (beta chain) sequence. This sample stems from a study of blood T cell repertoires in COVID-19. Overall study: Researchers got acute and convalescent COVID-19 samples from the United States, Italy and Spain. The cDNA or gDNA used as material had been derived from T cells, B-cell-depleted T cells, or PBMCs.

Trimming cost V 6 bases and J 4 bases, with 9 bases left between them. Germline V lookup: CDR1 SGHAT, CDR2 FQNNGV. The CDR3 has 13 amino acids. Original analysis: Amplifying reference gene primers gave estimates of nucleated cell counts. Measured with immunoSEQ multiplex PCR; TCRdb has only the in-frame clones, and not every one. That table supplies the V and J calls and clone size; D and trimming were determined from the DNA. The data contain fewer than 250,000 clones, 70% to 90% of them singletons. V usage is TRBV11-2 and J usage is TRBJ1-4, with a tentative D call TRBD1 (5 bases). The sequence came from a man aged 35 to 55 with acute or convalescent COVID-19. Sample: peripheral blood. The DNA of the CDR3 is TGTGCCAGCAGTGACAGTCATAATGAAAAACTGTTTTTT. Amino acid sequence: CASSDSHNEKLFF.